A single sample gave rise to the 32 T cell receptor beta chains below, sequenced in a study of shared clonotypes between healthy human individuals. Generated by immunoSEQ multiplex PCR, the TCRdb table keeps only in-frame clones and is missing some. The sample yields 1 million to 1.3 million clones, around 82% seen once. Specimen: memory CD4+ T cells from PBMCs. Noted subset: CD45RA-negative fraction. Receptors were obtained from a man in his late teens or twenties in good health. Some clones in this sample may be carry-over from other donors' samples.

The chain carries TRBV30 and TRBJ2-7; no clear D gene. This CDR3 is 16 amino acids long. Germline V gives CDR1 GTSNPN, CDR2 SVGIG (reference sequence). V was cut by 3 bases and J by 0 bases, with 18 bases left in between. CDR3 sequence reads: CAWSPPRQDASYEQYF. CDR3 DNA: TGTGCCTGGAGCCCCCCCCGTCAGGATGCCTCCTACGAGCAGTACTTC. Based on the CDR3 plus reference TRBV30 and TRBJ2-7, the full variable domain is SQTIHQWPATLVQPVGSPLSLECTVEGTSNPNLYWYRQAAGRGLQLLFYSVGIGQISSEVPQNLSASRPQDRQFILSSKKLLLSDSGFYLCAWSPPRQDASYEQYFGPGTRLTVT.

This clone was counted at least ten times. The chain uses TRBV6-6 and TRBJ1-1; D call uncertain. The V end lost 4 bases, the J end lost 0 bases, and 3 bases lay between the germline ends. This CDR3 is 12 amino acids long. Germline V gene lookup returns CDR1 MNHNY and CDR2 SVGAGI (reference sequence). CDR3 DNA sequence: TGTGCCAGCAGTTGGCTGAACACTGAAGCTTTCTTT. This encodes CASSWLNTEAFF.

This clone was observed a single time. The gene calls are TRBV10-3 and TRBJ1-5; no clear D gene. The V end was cut by 11 bases, the J end by 7 bases, with 18 bases between. There are 13 residues in the CDR3. Germline-derived CDR1 and CDR2 are ENHRY and SYGVKD. The CDR3 nucleotides are TGTGCCGCTTGGTTCTTTCCCGGCCAGCCCCAGCATTTT. Encoded protein: CAAWFFPGQPQHF.

The chain recombines TRBV29-1 with TRBJ2-1, with D possibly matching TRBD2 (6 bases). The CDR3 runs 13 residues. Looked up from germline, CDR1 is SQVTM and CDR2 is ANQGSEA. The V end was cut by 6 bases, the J end by 6 bases, with 15 bases between. CDR3 residues: CSVVDLASNEQFF. DNA of the CDR3: TGCAGCGTAGTTGATCTAGCGTCCAATGAGCAGTTCTTC.

This clone was detected once. The chain carries TRBV2 and TRBJ1-4; TRBD1 matches 8 bases. The CDR3 sequence is 17 residues long. The germline CDR1 and CDR2 sequences are SNHLY and FYNNEI. V was pared by 9 bases and J by 4 bases, with 16 bases of the junction left unmatched. The CDR3 protein is CASSVGTGPTVNEKLFF. CDR3 in DNA: TGTGCCAGTTCGGTCGGGACAGGCCCAACTGTTAATGAAAAACTGTTTTTT.

Turning to this clone: This could be a read error, since a much larger clone is one nucleotide away. A read error is likely, as this CDR3 ends without the conserved phenylalanine or tryptophan. The chain joins TRBV2 to TRBJ1-2; D ambiguous. Germline CDR1 reads SNHLY; CDR2 reads FYNNEI. The CDR3 has 12 residues. Trimming took 7 bases from V and 7 from J, leaving 13 bases between them. Here the CDR3 reads CASIAVGGGYTS. The CDR3 DNA sequence: TGTGCCAGCATAGCGGTAGGAGGTGGCTACACCTCC.

This chain links TRBV4-3 with TRBJ1-3; tentatively, D is TRBD1 (5 bases). Trimming took off 1 base at V and 7 bases at J, with 14 bases between the two ends. Germline loops: CDR1 LGHNA, CDR2 YSLEER. The CDR3 has 15 amino acids. The chain's CDR3 is CASSQGLQERNTIYF. As DNA, the CDR3 is TGCGCCAGCAGCCAAGGCCTACAGGAGAGGAACACCATATATTTT.

The V call is TRBV19, the J call TRBJ1-2, with D uncertain. CDR3 length: 12 amino acids. V shed 8 bases and J shed 5 bases, with 12 bases lying between them. Germline V gene lookup returns CDR1 LNHDA and CDR2 SQIVND (reference sequence). CDR3 in DNA: TGTGCCAGTTCCCCCCGGGCTTATGGCTACACCTTC. It codes for CASSPRAYGYTF.

V and J are TRBV7-9 and TRBJ1-3; D is unclear. CDR3 size: 16 residues. Germline V lookup: CDR1 SEHNR, CDR2 FQNEAQ (reference sequence). V was trimmed by 7 bases and J by 0 bases, leaving 16 bases between them. CDR3 DNA: TGTGCCAGCAACACAGAAAACTCCGGCTCTGGAAACACCATATATTTT. Residues: CASNTENSGSGNTIYF.

The V call is TRBV29-1, the J call TRBJ2-3, with D uncertain. CDR3 length: 13 amino acids. Germline V CDR1 and CDR2: SQVTM, ANQGSEA. Trimming took off 7 bases at V and 0 bases at J, with 11 bases between the two ends. CDR3 in amino acids: CSGETFSTDTQYF. CDR3 DNA sequence: TGCAGCGGTGAGACATTTAGCACAGATACGCAGTATTTT.

V and J are TRBV2 and TRBJ2-5; TRBD1 matches at 7 bases. The V and J ends lost 8 bases and 5 bases, in that order; junction bases with no gene match: 14. In germline, CDR1 is SNHLY, CDR2 FYNNEI. The CDR3 length is 15 residues. The CDR3 nucleotides read TGTGCCAGCCGCCGGGACAGTGGTGGTTCGGAGACCCAGTACTTC. It encodes CASRRDSGGSETQYF.

This clone was seen only a few times. V gene TRBV6-7 combines with J gene TRBJ2-6; perhaps D is TRBD1 or TRBD2 (5 bases each). TRBV6-7 is an open reading frame whose function is uncertain. The CDR3 spans 17 residues. V lost 2 bases to trimming and J lost 1 base, with 12 bases between them. CDR3 bases: TGTGCCAGCAGTTACCCCCGAGGGGAGTCTGGGGCCAACGTCCTGACTTTC. Translation: CASSYPRGESGANVLTF.

This clone has just one count. V and J are TRBV7-2 and TRBJ2-7, with TRBD2 matching over 8 bases. CDR1 is SGHTA and CDR2 is FQGNSA in the germline V gene. The CDR3 contains 15 residues. Trimming cost V 5 bases and J 1 base; bases outside gene matches: 7. CDR3 nucleotide sequence: TGTGCCAGCAGCATCGCGGCTAGCGGGTCCTACGAGCAGTACTTC. Residues: CASSIAASGSYEQYF.

This clone was seen repeatedly, ten times or more. This chain links TRBV5-3 with TRBJ1-2, with a weak D call TRBD1 (5 bases). TRBV5-3 falls under the ORF class, with uncertain function. The CDR3 covers 14 residues. The germline V and J ends were trimmed by 4 bases and 8 bases, with 18 bases remaining between them. The CDR3: CARSTGTVFCGYTF. CDR3 coding DNA: TGTGCCAGAAGCACTGGGACGGTCTTCTGCGGCTACACCTTC.

This clone was detected a few times. The rearrangement uses TRBV5-1 and TRBJ2-3; TRBD2 aligns across 13 bases. V gave up 3 bases and J gave up 1 base; unmatched junction bases: 5. The CDR3 runs 17 residues. The germline gives CDR1 SGHRS, CDR2 YFSETQ. The CDR3 region is CASSWTGLAGGTDTQYF. CDR3 nucleotides: TGCGCCAGCAGCTGGACTGGACTAGCGGGGGGCACAGATACGCAGTATTTT.

The CDR3 spells CASSVTSSYNEQFF. The CDR3 DNA reads as TGCGCCAGCAGCGTCACCAGCTCCTACAATGAGCAGTTCTTC. V is TRBV5-1 and J is TRBJ2-1; D is unclear. CDR3 size: 14 residues. CDR1 and CDR2 from the germline V gene are SGHRS and YFSETQ. Trimming took off 4 bases at V and 0 bases at J, with 8 bases between the two ends.

The rearrangement uses TRBV14 and TRBJ2-1; D might be TRBD2 (5 bases). Germline V gene data show CDR1 as SGHDN and CDR2 as FVKESK. The length of the CDR3 is 15 residues. The V end was cut by 9 bases, the J end by 6 bases, with 21 bases between. The CDR3, as DNA: TGTGCCAGTAGTTCCGCGGGCCTCAGGAGCAATGAGCAGTTCTTC. Its translation: CASSSAGLRSNEQFF.

This rearrangement joins TRBV6-4 to TRBJ1-2; D remains ambiguous. The CDR3 runs to 14 residues. The ends were cut back, 5 bases at V and 4 bases at J, with 14 bases in the middle. The germline CDR1 and CDR2 sequences are MRHNA and SNTAGT. The DNA of the CDR3 is TGTGCCAGCAGTCAAGAGAAGGGCCCCTATGGCTACACCTTC. Encoded protein: CASSQEKGPYGYTF.

The chain links TRBV1 to TRBJ2-1; TRBD1, the table's D call, was not compared with the DNA. TRBV1 is tagged as a pseudogene. The CDR3 is 13 residues long. The CDR3: CTSSSKGLRPRFF. In nucleotides, the CDR3 is TGCACCAGCAGCTCCAAGGGGCTAAGACCCCGGTTCTTC.

The chain is built from TRBV10-3 and TRBJ1-4, with 10 bases fitting TRBD1. V was pared by 6 bases and J by 7 bases, with 2 bases of the junction left unmatched. The CDR3 has 13 amino acids. Germline V gene data show CDR1 as ENHRY and CDR2 as SYGVKD. The CDR3 spells CAIRRTGGEKLFF. In DNA, the CDR3 is TGTGCCATCAGGAGGACAGGGGGTGAAAAACTGTTTTTT.

This clone was seen only a few times. With a much larger clone just one base away, this may be a read error. Within the sample, other DNA sequences also encode this same CDR3. This rearrangement joins TRBV5-1 to TRBJ2-3; D gene ambiguous. V lost 0 bases to trimming and J lost 6 bases, with 5 bases between them. Germline V gives CDR1 SGHRS, CDR2 YFSETQ. The CDR3 is 12 residues long. This chain's CDR3 is CASSLAQDTQYF. The CDR3, as DNA: TGCGCCAGCAGCTTGGCTCAGGATACGCAGTATTTT.

Notes on this clone: Other DNA sequences from this sample encode an identical CDR3 as well. The V and J genes are TRBV5-1 and TRBJ2-3, with no clear D. Looked up from germline, CDR1 is SGHRS and CDR2 is YFSETQ. The CDR3 is 14 residues long. V was clipped by 0 bases and J by 2 bases, with 7 bases between them. The CDR3 is CASSLDGSTDTQYF. CDR3 sequence (DNA): TGCGCCAGCAGCTTGGATGGGTCCACAGATACGCAGTATTTT.

This chain joins TRBV7-9 and TRBJ2-4; unclear D gene. Germline-derived CDR1 and CDR2 are SEHNR and FQNEAQ (reference sequence). This CDR3 spans 14 amino acids. V was pared by 0 bases and J by 4 bases, with 7 bases between. CDR3: CASSLATSKNIQYF. CDR3 sequence (DNA): TGTGCCAGCAGCTTAGCGACATCGAAAAACATTCAGTACTTC.

This clone turned up a few times. One junction end disagrees with the germline gene, perhaps due to a read error. This chain joins TRBV7-9 and TRBJ2-1, with no clear D. The CDR3 spans 10 residues. Germline CDR1 is SEHNR and CDR2 is FQNEAQ (reference sequence). The CDR3 DNA is TGTGCCAGCAGCTACGATGAGCAGTTCTTC. Translation: CASSYDEQFF. The whole variable domain, remainder taken from reference TRBV7-9 and TRBJ2-1, is DTGVSQNPRHKITKRGQNVTFRCDPISEHNRLYWYRQTLGQGPEFLTYFQNEAQLEKSRLLSDRFSAERPKGSFSTLEIQRTEQGDSAMYLCASSYDEQFFGPGTRLTVL.

CDR3 DNA: TGTGCCAGCAGCTTTCAACAGGGTGTTGAAAAACTGTTTTTT. Residues: CASSFQQGVEKLFF. The chain carries TRBV7-9 and TRBJ1-4; tentatively, D is TRBD1 (6 bases). CDR1 is SEHNR and CDR2 is FQNEAQ in the germline V gene (reference sequence). The CDR3 has 14 amino acids. The V gene lost 3 bases and the J gene lost 7 bases, with 12 bases spanning the gap.

This chain uses TRBV27 with TRBJ2-7; TRBD2 matches at 9 bases. V gave up 2 bases and J gave up 3 bases; unmatched junction bases: 8. The CDR3 spans 16 residues. CDR1 MNHEY and CDR2 SMNVEV come from the germline V gene (reference sequence). This chain's CDR3 is CASSLNSGGRGYEQYF. The CDR3 region has the DNA TGTGCCAGCAGTTTAAATAGCGGCGGGAGGGGCTACGAGCAGTACTTC.

CDR3 nucleotides: TGTGCCAGCAGAGGGACAGACACATATGGCTACACCTTC. This sequence encodes CASRGTDTYGYTF. The rearrangement joins TRBV6-5 to TRBJ1-2; TRBD1 agrees at 7 bases. The germline gives CDR1 MNHEY, CDR2 SVGAGI. With 6 bases clipped from V and 5 bases from J, the junction kept 6 bases outside the gene matches. The CDR3 has 13 residues.

J is TRBJ2-7 and V is TRBV7-8; a possible D gene is TRBD2 (6 bases). The CDR3 runs to 15 residues. CDR1 is SGHVS, CDR2 FQNEAQ, per germline. V gave up 4 bases and J gave up 5 bases, with 18 bases separating them. CDR3 residues: CASSSRGEARDEQYF. CDR3 in DNA: TGTGCCAGCAGCTCGCGGGGTGAAGCCCGCGACGAGCAGTACTTC.

The V gene is TRBV9, the J gene TRBJ2-7; D perhaps matches TRBD1 (6 bases). V was trimmed by 3 bases and J by 1 base, leaving 14 bases between them. Germline V gene sequence: CDR1 SGDLS, CDR2 YYNGEE. CDR3 length equals 15 residues. Written as DNA, the CDR3 is TGTGCCAGCAGCGGCCAACCAACAGGGTCCTACGAGCAGTACTTC. Its translation is CASSGQPTGSYEQYF. Full variable domain (rest looked up from reference TRBV9 and TRBJ2-7): DSGVTQTPKHLITATGQRVTLRCSPRSGDLSVYWYQQSLDQGLQFLIQYYNGEERAKGNILERFSAQQFPDLHSELNLSSLELGDSALYFCASSGQPTGSYEQYFGPGTRLTVT.

The genes are TRBV2 and TRBJ1-4, with 10 bases lining up with TRBD1. CDR1 is SNHLY, CDR2 FYNNEI, per germline. The CDR3 length is 14 residues. The V segment lost 3 bases and the J segment 8 bases; nucleotides outside the gene matches: 3. CDR3 in DNA: TGTGCCAGCAGTGAGGGGACAGGGGTGGAAAAACTGTTTTTT. As protein: CASSEGTGVEKLFF.

As to this clone: Additional DNA sequences in this sample encode the identical CDR3. The chain employs TRBV18 and TRBJ1-1; D is ambiguous. Per germline, CDR1 KGHSH and CDR2 LQKENI. The CDR3 is 14 amino acids. V gave up 0 bases and J gave up 1 base, with 6 bases separating them. The CDR3 loop is CASSPPSENTEAFF. The CDR3 DNA reads TGTGCCAGCTCACCACCCTCAGAGAACACTGAAGCTTTCTTT.

The CDR3 loop is CATGAPTSGPYEQYF. The CDR3 region has the DNA TGTGCCACCGGAGCCCCGACTAGCGGTCCCTACGAGCAGTACTTC. The chain is built from TRBV10-3 and TRBJ2-7, with 9 bases fitting TRBD2. CDR3 size: 15 residues. The V gene end was trimmed by 10 bases and the J gene end by 2 bases; junction bases not matched to a gene: 12. CDR1 is ENHRY, CDR2 SYGVKD, per germline.